This entry is about one TCR beta chain. This entry is derived from a study of blood T cell repertoires in COVID-19. Libraries were prepared by immunoSEQ multiplex PCR; TCRdb keeps only in-frame clonotypes and omits some of them. Among almost 400,000 clones, around 87% were seen once, and the ten largest hold over 0.9%. The receptor was isolated from a young woman with acute COVID-19. Sequencing input: PBMCs or T cells enriched from blood (not recorded which).

As DNA, the CDR3 is TGTGCCACCAACCAGGGGACAGGGGTCGTGAATCAGCCCCAGCATTTT. As protein: CATNQGTGVVNQPQHF. This chain uses TRBV10-3 with TRBJ1-5; the match to TRBD1 covers 10 bases. This CDR3 contains 16 residues. V dropped 10 bases and J dropped 4; count of bases not matched to a gene: 13. The V gene's germline CDR1 is ENHRY and CDR2 SYGVKD.